These 25 T cell receptor beta chains were sequenced from one sample in a study of CD8 T cells in ankylosing spondylitis. Overall study findings and caveats: For ankylosing spondylitis blood, a TCR beta motif of about eight highly homologous variants appeared characteristic.

One entry per CDR3 protein, called by TCRdb with MiXCR from the 5' RACE reads. The sample records about 480,000 distinct CDR3 sequences, 17% being singletons. Which antigens these TCRs recognize remains unknown. The sample taken for sequencing was blood, either unsorted or a sorted T cell fraction (not recorded which). The receptors were gathered from a male donor with ankylosing spondylitis.

The V gene is TRBV12-3 or TRBV12-4, the J gene TRBJ1-2; D call uncertain. V was clipped by 3 bases and J by 4 bases, with 12 bases between them. This CDR3 region has 14 residues. The CDR3 sequence: CASSFGRAGYGYTF. CDR3 sequence (DNA): TGTGCCAGCAGTTTTGGACGCGCGGGCTATGGCTACACCTTC.

At least ten counts were recorded for this clonotype. The chain is built from TRBV18 and TRBJ2-5, with D unclear. From germline, CDR1 is KGHSH and CDR2 LQKENI. The CDR3 sequence is 14 residues long. V was trimmed by 6 bases and J by 2 bases, leaving 13 bases between them. The CDR3 region is CASSLWAQQETQYF. The CDR3 DNA reads as TGTGCCAGCTCCCTCTGGGCCCAACAAGAGACCCAGTACTTC.

This clonotype was seen a handful of times. The gene calls are TRBV20-1 and TRBJ1-6, with unresolved D. CDR1 DFQATT and CDR2 SNEGSKA come from the germline V gene (reference sequence). Trimming cost V 2 bases and J 7 bases, with 12 bases left between them. There are 14 residues in the CDR3. CDR3 DNA sequence: TGCAGTGCTAGAAAGGTCGGGAGGAATTCACCCCTCCACTTT. Translated: CSARKVGRNSPLHF.

This clonotype was observed a handful of times. The rearrangement joins TRBV6-2 or TRBV6-3 to TRBJ1-2; 8 nucleotides match TRBD1. The length of the CDR3 is 16 residues. The V and J ends lost 6 bases and 4 bases, in that order; junction bases with no gene match: 13. Germline CDR1 is MNHEY and CDR2 is SVGEGT. CDR3 amino acids: CASSSRGQGPLYGYTF. The CDR3 coding sequence is TGTGCCAGCAGCTCCAGGGGGCAAGGCCCCCTCTATGGCTACACCTTC.

The CDR3 sequence: CASSLVLGQTVEAFF. In DNA form, the CDR3 reads TGTGCCAGCAGCTTAGTACTCGGGCAGACGGTCGAAGCTTTCTTT. This chain connects TRBV7-8 to TRBJ1-1; D gene uncertain. There are 15 residues in the CDR3. Between the trimmed V and J ends, which lost 1 base and 8 bases, there was a span of 17 bases. CDR1 is SGHVS and CDR2 is FQNEAQ in the germline V gene.

The table lists this clonotype with a few counts. The chain employs TRBV20-1 and TRBJ2-2, with D uncertain. Trimming left V 5 bases short and J 1 base short, with 8 bases between. This CDR3 is 13 amino acids long. Germline V gene data show CDR1 as DFQATT and CDR2 as SNEGSKA (reference sequence). CDR3 DNA: TGCAGTGCTGAAATACAGAACACCGGGGAGCTGTTTTTT. Residues: CSAEIQNTGELFF.

The genes are TRBV20-1 and TRBJ2-3, with a weak D call TRBD2 (6 bases). This CDR3 is built from 16 residues. Germline V gene lookup returns CDR1 DFQATT and CDR2 SNEGSKA (reference sequence). V gave up 6 bases and J gave up 3 bases, with 22 bases separating them. The CDR3 sequence: CSARPLQTSSTDTQYF. The DNA for the CDR3 is TGCAGTGCGCGCCCCCTTCAGACTAGTAGTACAGATACGCAGTATTTT.

This chain uses TRBV20-1 with TRBJ2-7; 10 bases map to TRBD2. This CDR3 has 12 residues. CDR1 is DFQATT and CDR2 is SNEGSKA in the germline V gene (reference sequence). The CDR3 region is CRGTSGNYEQYF. The CDR3 DNA reads TGCAGGGGCACTAGCGGGAACTACGAGCAGTACTTC.

There are a few counts of this clonotype. The rearrangement links TRBV7-9 to TRBJ1-1; TRBD1 aligns across 8 bases. The CDR3 covers 13 residues. J gave up 6 bases and V 5 bases, and 5 bases lay outside the gene matches. Germline CDR1 reads SEHNR; CDR2 reads FQNEAQ (reference sequence). CDR3 nucleotide sequence: TGTGCCAGCAGCCCAGACAGGGGCCCTGAAGCTTTCTTT. This gives the protein CASSPDRGPEAFF. Complete variable domain (other parts from reference TRBV7-9 and TRBJ1-1): DTGVSQNPRHKITKRGQNVTFRCDPISEHNRLYWYRQTLGQGPEFLTYFQNEAQLEKSRLLSDRFSAERPKGSFSTLEIQRTEQGDSAMYLCASSPDRGPEAFFGQGTRLTVV.

CDR3 sequence (DNA): TGTGCCAGCAGTGAATCCCCTGGGGGCCATTCACCCCTCCACTTT. Its translation: CASSESPGGHSPLHF. This sequence joins TRBV6-1 and TRBJ1-6, with D possibly matching TRBD1 (6 bases). Trimming left V 2 bases short and J 8 bases short, with 13 bases between. This CDR3 region has 15 residues. From germline, CDR1 is MNHNS and CDR2 SASEGT.

The chain is built from TRBV5-1 and TRBJ1-2; no clear D. Germline V gene data show CDR1 as SGHRS and CDR2 as YFSETQ. The CDR3 runs 15 residues. Trimming took off 6 bases at V and 4 bases at J, with 19 bases between the two ends. CDR3 protein: CASTPVGASSYGYTF. The CDR3 DNA is TGCGCCAGCACCCCAGTTGGAGCTAGCTCCTATGGCTACACCTTC.

This clonotype was observed at least ten times. In DNA, the CDR3 is TGCAGCGTTGACGGGACGGTCTCTGGAAACACCATATATTTT. This encodes CSVDGTVSGNTIYF. The chain has TRBV29-1 and TRBJ1-3; D may be TRBD1 (5 bases). CDR3 length: 14 amino acids. The V and J ends lost 3 bases and 0 bases respectively, with 9 bases between them. The germline gives CDR1 SQVTM, CDR2 ANQGSEA.

This clonotype was detected a few times. This chain joins TRBV24-1 and TRBJ2-1; D not certain. V was pared by 3 bases and J by 5 bases, with 16 bases between. The CDR3 consists of 16 residues. CDR1 and CDR2 (germline): KGHDR, SFDVKD. CDR3 residues: CATSDNLRALDNEQFF. CDR3 nucleotide sequence: TGTGCCACCAGTGATAATCTTAGGGCCTTAGACAATGAGCAGTTCTTC.

This clonotype was counted only a few times. The chain joins TRBV12-3 or TRBV12-4 to TRBJ1-5; perhaps TRBD1 as D (5 bases). Between the trimmed V and J ends, which lost 5 bases and 0 bases, there was a span of 11 bases. This CDR3 comprises 15 residues. This CDR3 reads CASSGGGYSNQPQHF. The CDR3 DNA sequence: TGTGCCAGCAGTGGGGGGGGATATAGCAATCAGCCCCAGCATTTT.

This clonotype was seen ten or more times. The rearrangement joins TRBV29-1 to TRBJ2-2; 7 bases are a match to TRBD1. The V and J ends lost 5 bases and 2 bases, in that order; junction bases with no gene match: 5. The CDR3 sequence is 14 residues long. The V gene's germline CDR1 is SQVTM and CDR2 ANQGSEA. The CDR3 region has the DNA TGCAGCGTTAGGACAGGAGCTAACACCGGGGAGCTGTTTTTT. This codes for CSVRTGANTGELFF.

This clonotype was seen only a few times. The chain has TRBV5-1 and TRBJ2-5; a possible D gene is TRBD2 (7 bases). V lost 0 bases and J 0 bases, leaving 12 bases between the germline ends. Germline V gene data show CDR1 as SGHRS and CDR2 as YFSETQ. The CDR3 is made up of 16 amino acids. The CDR3: CASSLVGGGNQETQYF. Here the CDR3 DNA reads TGCGCCAGCAGCTTGGTGGGGGGGGGCAACCAAGAGACCCAGTACTTC.

This clonotype was counted between two and nine times. The chain joins TRBV29-1 to TRBJ2-7; 9 bases map to TRBD1. This CDR3 region has 14 residues. The junction had 11 bases not matched to a gene; V was cut back by 7 bases and J by 4 bases. Per germline, CDR1 SQVTM and CDR2 ANQGSEA. As DNA, the CDR3 is TGCAGCGCCAGTGGCGGGACAGGGAATTACGAGCAGTACTTC. Translated: CSASGGTGNYEQYF.

In its sample, this clonotype was seen many times. This chain links TRBV4-2 with TRBJ1-1; TRBD1 might be the D (6 bases). With 1 base removed from V and 4 bases from J, the gap between germline ends came to 16 bases. Germline V lookup: CDR1 LGHNA, CDR2 YNFKEQ. CDR3 length: 16 residues. The CDR3 coding sequence is TGTGCCAGCAGCCAAGGCTTACAGGGTACGGGCACTGAAGCTTTCTTT. Translation gives CASSQGLQGTGTEAFF.

Many counts were recorded for this clonotype. CDR3 loop: CASSLLGQGNTEAFF. Written as DNA, the CDR3 is TGTGCCAGCAGTTTATTAGGACAGGGGAACACTGAAGCTTTCTTT. The rearrangement joins TRBV12-3 or TRBV12-4 to TRBJ1-1; 8 bases align to TRBD1. The CDR3 contains 15 residues. The junction had 3 bases not matched to a gene; V was cut back by 2 bases and J by 1 base.

The V gene is TRBV7-6, the J gene TRBJ2-2, with TRBD1 identical over 10 bases. Germline-derived CDR1 and CDR2 are SGHVS and FNYEAQ. This CDR3 comprises 16 residues. The V segment lost 4 bases and the J segment 5 bases; nucleotides outside the gene matches: 7. CDR3 sequence: CASSSSPGQGTGELFF. CDR3 nucleotides: TGTGCCAGCAGCTCCTCGCCGGGACAGGGGACCGGGGAGCTGTTTTTT.

For this clonotype: Its ends do not fully match the called genes, so a read error is possible. This rearrangement joins TRBV20-1 to TRBJ2-7; TRBD2 matches at 12 bases. Germline V gene sequence: CDR1 DFQATT, CDR2 SNEGSKA (reference sequence). The CDR3 consists of 16 residues. The CDR3 sequence: CCAPPGTSGHGAEQYF. DNA for the CDR3: TGCTGTGCTCCCCCCGGGACTAGCGGGCACGGAGCGGAGCAGTACTTC.

This clonotype was seen a handful of times. The gene calls are TRBV6-2 or TRBV6-3 and TRBJ2-1, with TRBD2 matching 10 bases. V lost 2 bases to trimming and J lost 6 bases; unmatched junction nucleotides: 7. Germline V gene data show CDR1 as MNHEY and CDR2 as SVGEGT. The CDR3 consists of 16 residues. CDR3 sequence reads: CASSYAPSGSRNEQFF. As DNA, the CDR3 is TGTGCCAGCAGTTACGCCCCTAGCGGGAGTCGCAATGAGCAGTTCTTC.

CDR3 region: CSARDLIDNEQFF. The DNA for the CDR3 is TGCAGTGCTAGAGATCTGATCGACAATGAGCAGTTCTTC. The chain couples TRBV20-1 to TRBJ2-1; D gene unclear. Germline V gives CDR1 DFQATT, CDR2 SNEGSKA (reference sequence). The V end lost 0 bases, the J end lost 5 bases, and 8 bases lay between the germline ends. The CDR3 loop spans 13 amino acids.

The chain recombines TRBV12-3 or TRBV12-4 with TRBJ2-7; 11 nucleotides match TRBD2. V was pared by 6 bases and J by 3 bases, with 4 bases of the junction left unmatched. This CDR3 comprises 14 residues. CDR3: CASRATSGDYEQYF. CDR3 DNA: TGTGCCAGCAGAGCGACTAGCGGGGACTACGAGCAGTACTTC.

The chain joins TRBV18 to TRBJ2-7; 7 nucleotides agree with TRBD1. The CDR3 spans 13 residues. CDR1 is KGHSH and CDR2 is LQKENI in the germline V gene. The trim removed 6 bases at V and 3 bases at J, leaving 5 bases unmatched. The CDR3 protein is CASSYGTDYEQYF. CDR3 nucleotides: TGTGCCAGCTCCTATGGGACAGACTACGAGCAGTACTTC. Full variable domain (missing parts from reference TRBV18 and TRBJ2-7): NAGVMQNPRHLVRRRGQEARLRCSPMKGHSHVYWYRQLPEEGLKFMVYLQKENIIDESGMPKERFSAEFPKEGPSILRIQQVVRGDSAAYFCASSYGTDYEQYFGPGTRLTVT.